Listed here are 32 T cell receptor beta chains from one sample, sequenced in a study of blood T cells in healthy people across ages. PCR was performed a second time for roughly 7 to 11 cycles using a sample-barcoded 5' primer and a J-beta primer mix. One entry per CDR3 protein results from TCRdb running MiXCR on the 5' RACE reads. The sample consists of about 830,000 distinct CDR3 sequences, around 68% of them appearing once. The source material was blood. The receptors stem from a man under 40 in good health.

The DNA of the CDR3 is TGTGCCAGCAGTCGACCTGGGACAGGCTATGGCTACACCTTC. It translates to CASSRPGTGYGYTF. V gene TRBV7-9 combines with J gene TRBJ1-2, with 8 bases identical to TRBD1. Germline-derived CDR1 and CDR2 are SEHNR and FQNEAQ (reference sequence). V gave up 6 bases and J gave up 4 bases; unmatched junction bases: 7. The CDR3 extends over 14 amino acids. The complete variable domain, with remaining parts taken from reference TRBV7-9 and TRBJ1-2, reads DTGVSQNPRHKITKRGQNVTFRCDPISEHNRLYWYRQTLGQGPEFLTYFQNEAQLEKSRLLSDRFSAERPKGSFSTLEIQRTEQGDSAMYLCASSRPGTGYGYTFGSGTRLTVV.

This sequence joins TRBV27 and TRBJ2-5; D may be TRBD2 (5 bases). The CDR3 totals 15 residues. Germline-derived CDR1 and CDR2 are MNHEY and SMNVEV (reference sequence). V gave up 3 bases and J gave up 11 bases, with 22 bases separating them. CDR3 nucleotides: TGTGCCAGCAGTTTGAGGGCGACCCCCGGTACGCAGCAGTACTTC. Translating it yields CASSLRATPGTQQYF.

The gene calls are TRBV20-1 and TRBJ2-7, with 8 bases that match TRBD2. Germline V CDR1 and CDR2: DFQATT, SNEGSKA (reference sequence). The V gene end was trimmed by 2 bases and the J gene end by 11 bases; junction bases not matched to a gene: 11. The CDR3 consists of 13 residues. As DNA, the CDR3 is TGCAGTGCTAGAAGTCGCGGGGGGCCCCCGAAGTACTTC. This codes for CSARSRGGPPKYF.

The V call is TRBV7-9, the J call TRBJ1-2; D gene ambiguous. This CDR3 has 18 amino acids. The germline CDR1 and CDR2 sequences are SEHNR and FQNEAQ (reference sequence). V was clipped by 2 bases and J by 8 bases, with 27 bases between them. Written as DNA, the CDR3 is TGTGCCAGCAGCTTAAGGCCTCGGGCAGGCCTTTCAGACTTCGGCTACACCTTC. This gives the protein CASSLRPRAGLSDFGYTF.

This chain joins TRBV13 and TRBJ1-4; 10 nucleotides line up with TRBD1. This CDR3 has 15 residues. Germline CDR1 PRHDT, CDR2 FYEKMQ (reference sequence). V was pared by 4 bases and J by 6 bases, with 5 bases of the junction left unmatched. The CDR3 region has the DNA TGTGCCAGCAGCTCTGCCGGGACAGGGGATGAAAAACTGTTTTTT. Translating it yields CASSSAGTGDEKLFF. The entire variable domain, with the rest obtained from reference TRBV13 and TRBJ1-4, is as follows: AAGVIQSPRHLIKEKRETATLKCYPIPRHDTVYWYQQGPGQDPQFLISFYEKMQSDKGSIPDRFSAQQFSDYHSELNMSSLELGDSALYFCASSSAGTGDEKLFFGSGTQLSVL.

This chain uses TRBV29-1 with TRBJ2-3; the D is unclear. The CDR3 is 12 residues long. CDR1 is SQVTM, CDR2 ANQGSEA, per germline. Trimming left V 4 bases short and J 2 bases short, with 7 bases between. CDR3 DNA: TGCAGCGTTGTGGTCTTCACAGATACGCAGTATTTT. Its translation is CSVVVFTDTQYF.

The chain has TRBV5-8 and TRBJ2-1; 8 bases fit TRBD2. Germline loops: CDR1 SGHTS, CDR2 YDEGEE. This CDR3 is built from 15 residues. Unmatched junction bases numbered 6, after V lost 1 base and J lost 6 bases. The CDR3 DNA reads as TGTGCCAGCAGCTTGAACAGCGGGGGAGGCAATGAGCAGTTCTTC. Protein product: CASSLNSGGGNEQFF.

This clonotype was observed a handful of times. This chain links TRBV5-1 with TRBJ2-3, with TRBD1 as a possible D gene (5 bases). CDR1 is SGHRS and CDR2 is YFSETQ in the germline V gene. V dropped 0 bases and J dropped 5 bases, with 16 bases sitting between them. This CDR3 spans 16 amino acids. The CDR3: CASSLVQGRQGDTQYF. CDR3 bases: TGCGCCAGCAGCTTGGTGCAGGGTCGGCAGGGAGATACGCAGTATTTT.

The sample holds a few counts of this clonotype. The genes are TRBV20-1 and TRBJ1-2; D unresolved. The CDR3 has 15 residues. The V end lost 3 bases, the J end lost 1 base, and 15 bases lay between the germline ends. The germline CDR1 and CDR2 sequences are DFQATT and SNEGSKA (reference sequence). The CDR3 loop reads CSASKLETVNYGYTF. The DNA of the CDR3 is TGCAGTGCTAGTAAACTGGAAACCGTTAACTATGGCTACACCTTC.

This chain uses TRBV6-6 with TRBJ1-1; a possible D gene is TRBD1 (6 bases). Germline CDR1 is MNHNY and CDR2 is SVGAGI (reference sequence). The length of the CDR3 is 15 residues. V lost 6 bases, J lost 1 base, and 15 bases lay in between. The chain's CDR3 is CASSPRQASNTEAFF. The CDR3 DNA follows: TGTGCCAGCAGCCCTAGACAGGCCTCGAACACTGAAGCTTTCTTT.

The J gene is TRBJ2-1, the V gene TRBV4-2; a possible D gene is TRBD1 (5 bases). CDR1 LGHNA and CDR2 YNFKEQ come from the germline V gene. This CDR3 has 15 amino acids. V was shortened by 2 bases and J by 6 bases, with 14 bases between the two germline ends. For the CDR3, the DNA is TGTGCCAGCAGCCAAATCTTTCAGGGATTCAATGAGCAGTTCTTC. Translation: CASSQIFQGFNEQFF.

Comments on this clonotype: One end of the junction varies from germline; a read error may be responsible. This chain uses TRBV28 with TRBJ1-5; D remains unclear. This CDR3 region has 16 residues. CDR1 and CDR2 from the germline V gene are MDHEN and SYDVKM. CDR3 in DNA: TGTGCCAGCAGTTTCGAGGGTCTAGGGCACAATCGGCCCCAGCATTTT. Its translation is CASSFEGLGHNRPQHF.

This clonotype was observed a handful of times. The CDR3 DNA reads as TGCAGTGCTAGAGTATCTGCGGGAAGACCCACAGATACGCAGTATTTT. Translated, it gives CSARVSAGRPTDTQYF. V is TRBV20-1 and J is TRBJ2-3, with D possibly being TRBD2 (6 bases). CDR1 is DFQATT, CDR2 SNEGSKA, per germline (reference sequence). There are 16 residues in the CDR3. The V end lost 1 base, the J end lost 2 bases, and 16 bases lay between the germline ends.

The rearrangement uses TRBV3-1 and TRBJ1-2; D might be TRBD1 (6 bases). Germline V lookup: CDR1 LGHDT, CDR2 YNNKEL (reference sequence). V was trimmed by 0 bases and J by 6 bases, leaving 11 bases between them. CDR3 size: 14 residues. The DNA for the CDR3 is TGTGCCAGCAGCCAAGAAGTTGCAGGGGATGGCTACACCTTC. Protein sequence: CASSQEVAGDGYTF.

The CDR3 region is CASTQGLAAGELFF. CDR3 DNA: TGTGCCAGCACCCAGGGGCTAGCCGCCGGGGAGCTGTTTTTT. The J gene is TRBJ2-2, the V gene TRBV7-2; D perhaps matches TRBD1 (6 bases). The CDR3 is 14 amino acids. CDR1 and CDR2 from the germline V gene are SGHTA and FQGNSA. V was cut by 7 bases and J by 6 bases, with 15 bases left in between.

The chain's CDR3 is CASSATDRNQPQHF. DNA of the CDR3: TGTGCCAGCAGCGCGACTGACAGGAATCAGCCCCAGCATTTT. The rearrangement links TRBV9 to TRBJ1-5, with D possibly matching TRBD1 (6 bases). From germline, CDR1 is SGDLS and CDR2 YYNGEE. Trimming pared 3 bases from V and 4 bases from J, leaving 11 bases between. The CDR3 runs to 14 residues.

The chain combines TRBV20-1 with TRBJ2-7; D may be TRBD2 (6 bases). The ends were cut back, 6 bases at V and 6 bases at J, with 18 bases in the middle. The CDR3 length is 13 residues. Germline CDR1 DFQATT, CDR2 SNEGSKA (reference sequence). The CDR3 spells CSARAGMRGEQYF. The CDR3 nucleotides read TGCAGTGCCAGGGCAGGGATGCGGGGCGAGCAGTACTTC.

In its sample, this clonotype was seen a few times. The rearrangement uses TRBV12-3 or TRBV12-4 and TRBJ2-5; D ambiguous. Between the trimmed V and J ends, which lost 2 bases and 5 bases, there was a span of 6 bases. This CDR3 spans 12 amino acids. This chain's CDR3 is CASSLRWETQYF. The CDR3 DNA reads TGTGCCAGCAGTTTACGTTGGGAGACCCAGTACTTC.

The V call is TRBV6-5, the J call TRBJ2-5; D uncertain. Germline values: CDR1 MNHEY, CDR2 SVGAGI. Trimming left V 2 bases short and J 0 bases short, with 7 bases between. This CDR3 is built from 14 residues. The CDR3 reads CASSYNTNQETQYF. The CDR3 nucleotides read TGTGCCAGCAGTTACAATACCAACCAAGAGACCCAGTACTTC.

This chain joins TRBV12-3 or TRBV12-4 and TRBJ2-1; 7 positions agree with TRBD2. V shed 2 bases and J 13 bases; nucleotides not matched to a gene: 2. The CDR3 has 11 amino acids. The CDR3 coding sequence is TGTGCCAGCAGTTTATCGGGAGGACAGTTCTTC. This codes for CASSLSGGQFF.

The chain carries TRBV3-1 and TRBJ1-1; D unclear. Trimming shortened V by 5 bases and J by 1 base, and 8 bases separated the two germline ends. Per germline, CDR1 LGHDT and CDR2 YNNKEL (reference sequence). The CDR3 has 13 amino acids. The DNA of the CDR3 is TGTGCCAGCAGCGTAGCCAAGAACACTGAAGCTTTCTTT. Protein product: CASSVAKNTEAFF.

The chain combines TRBV12-3 or TRBV12-4 with TRBJ2-5; weak D call: TRBD2 (5 bases). Trimming stripped 10 bases from V and 11 bases from J, with 14 bases between. The CDR3 runs to 10 residues. The CDR3 coding sequence is TGTGCCATACAACGGGATGAGCAGTACTTC. This gives the protein CAIQRDEQYF.

This clonotype was detected only a few times. The V and J genes are TRBV29-1 and TRBJ2-1, with TRBD1 matching over 7 bases. The J call is in doubt because the DNA end fits TRBJ2-7 better. Germline V lookup: CDR1 SQVTM, CDR2 ANQGSEA. This CDR3 contains 13 residues. The CDR3 coding sequence is TGCAGCGTTGAAGAAAGGGGGCTCACGGAGCAGTACTTC. Residues: CSVEERGLTEQYF.

The chain has TRBV7-6 and TRBJ2-1; D is unclear. The ends were cut back, 8 bases at V and 3 bases at J, with 11 bases in the middle. Germline V gene sequence: CDR1 SGHVS, CDR2 FNYEAQ. The CDR3 covers 13 residues. CDR3 residues: CASSPDNYNEQFF. The DNA for the CDR3 is TGTGCCAGCTCCCCCGACAACTACAATGAGCAGTTCTTC.

V and J are TRBV5-1 and TRBJ2-5; TRBD2 matches at 12 bases. Germline-derived CDR1 and CDR2 are SGHRS and YFSETQ. CDR3 length equals 14 residues. Losses at the gene ends were 4 bases for V and 5 bases for J; bases not matched to a gene: 3. CDR3 loop: CASSGGTSGETQYF. The CDR3 DNA sequence: TGCGCCAGCAGCGGTGGGACTAGCGGGGAGACCCAGTACTTC.

The J gene is TRBJ1-1, the V gene TRBV7-3; a possible D gene is TRBD1 (5 bases). This CDR3 has 14 amino acids. CDR1 is SGHTA, CDR2 FQGTGA, per germline. V was cut by 1 base and J by 3 bases, with 9 bases left in between. The CDR3 here is CASSLMSRDTEAFF. The DNA of the CDR3 is TGTGCCAGCAGCTTAATGAGCAGGGACACTGAAGCTTTCTTT.

The chain combines TRBV3-1 with TRBJ2-4, with 10 nucleotides matching TRBD2. The better agreement between TRBJ2-7 and the DNA end casts doubt on the J call. This CDR3 is 20 amino acids long. In germline, CDR1 is LGHDT, CDR2 YNNKEL (reference sequence). The CDR3 region has the DNA TGTGCCAGCAGCCAAGATCGGTGGCTAGCGGGGGCCACGCAGACCTACGAGCAGTACTTC. Translation gives CASSQDRWLAGATQTYEQYF.

The rearrangement links TRBV13 to TRBJ1-6, with TRBD1 matching 7 bases. Trimming cost V 1 base and J 9 bases; bases outside gene matches: 6. Germline values: CDR1 PRHDT, CDR2 FYEKMQ (reference sequence). This CDR3 is 15 amino acids long. CDR3 residues: CASSLDRAGGSPLHF. In DNA form, the CDR3 reads TGTGCCAGCAGCTTAGACAGGGCAGGGGGTTCACCCCTCCACTTT.

The chain has TRBV4-3 and TRBJ2-3; D possibly corresponds to TRBD2 (6 bases). Germline CDR1 is LGHNA and CDR2 is YSLEER. There are 17 residues in the CDR3. Deletions cut 1 base from V and 0 bases from J, with 14 bases between. CDR3 residues: CASSQVSDGTSTDTQYF. The CDR3 DNA follows: TGCGCCAGCAGCCAAGTTAGCGACGGGACTAGCACAGATACGCAGTATTTT.

This clonotype appeared once. The chain employs TRBV29-1 and TRBJ2-1; D unresolved. This CDR3 contains 13 residues. The V gene lost 5 bases and the J gene lost 10 bases, with 18 bases spanning the gap. CDR1 is SQVTM and CDR2 is ANQGSEA in the germline V gene. CDR3 nucleotides: TGCAGCGTTCGAACCAGTGGGGTCGGGGAGCAGTTCTTC. As protein: CSVRTSGVGEQFF.

V is TRBV7-2 and J is TRBJ2-4; no clear D gene. The germline V gene has CDR1 SGHTA and CDR2 FQGNSA. The CDR3 has 12 residues. V was cut by 3 bases and J by 13 bases, with 13 bases left in between. CDR3 nucleotides: TGTGCCAGCAGCTTTTTTATCGGTGAGCAGTACTTC. It yields the protein CASSFFIGEQYF.

This clonotype appeared a few times. One base away lies a much larger clone, so this may be a sequencing read error. The V gene is TRBV29-1, the J gene TRBJ2-5; tentatively, D is TRBD2 (6 bases). Per the germline V gene, CDR1 is SQVTM and CDR2 is ANQGSEA. The CDR3 has 13 amino acids. Trimming removed 8 bases from V and 5 bases from J, with 18 bases in between. CDR3 in amino acids: CSLGTSGGETQYF. CDR3 coding DNA: TGCAGCCTTGGGACCTCTGGGGGGGAGACCCAGTACTTC.